A single sample gave rise to the 13 T cell receptor beta chains below, sequenced in a study of blood T cell repertoires in COVID-19. TCRdb's copy holds only in-frame clones and misses some; the assay was immunoSEQ multiplex PCR. The sample lists about 130,000 clones; approximately 87% were seen once. The material sequenced was peripheral blood. Source of these receptors: a woman in her sixties or seventies with acute or convalescent COVID-19.

This sequence joins TRBV9 and TRBJ1-4; no definite D call. Germline-derived CDR1 and CDR2 are SGDLS and YYNGEE. The CDR3 contains 14 residues. V dropped 2 bases and J dropped 6 bases, with 11 bases sitting between them. The CDR3 region is CASSVYPGDEKLFF. CDR3 in DNA: TGTGCCAGCAGCGTTTATCCGGGAGATGAAAAACTGTTTTTT. Based on the CDR3 plus reference TRBV9 and TRBJ1-4, the full variable domain is DSGVTQTPKHLITATGQRVTLRCSPRSGDLSVYWYQQSLDQGLQFLIQYYNGEERAKGNILERFSAQQFPDLHSELNLSSLELGDSALYFCASSVYPGDEKLFFGSGTQLSVL.

The rearrangement joins TRBV9 to TRBJ1-2; a weak D match, TRBD1 (5 bases). The CDR3 covers 17 residues. Germline lookup yields CDR1 SGDLS and CDR2 YYNGEE. Trimming took 2 bases from V and 4 from J, leaving 21 bases between them. CDR3 in amino acids: CASSVGSQGGGTYGYTF. In DNA, the CDR3 is TGTGCCAGCAGCGTTGGGTCTCAGGGCGGCGGGACCTATGGCTACACCTTC.

V is TRBV29-1 and J is TRBJ1-1; a weak D match, TRBD1 (5 bases). CDR3 size: 14 residues. From germline, CDR1 is SQVTM and CDR2 ANQGSEA. V was shortened by 8 bases and J by 6 bases, with 22 bases between the two germline ends. The CDR3 DNA reads TGCAGCTTCCGACTTAGGGGTCTGAGACCTGAAGCTTTCTTT. Amino acids: CSFRLRGLRPEAFF.

J is TRBJ2-2 and V is TRBV3-1 (or the pseudogene TRBV3-2), with 8 bases aligning to TRBD2. The CDR3 has 16 amino acids. Per germline, CDR1 LGHDT and CDR2 YNNKEL (reference sequence). V trimming: 3 bases; J trimming: 7 bases; junction bases outside the gene matches: 10. CDR3 residues: CASSQGAAGVFGELFF. Here the CDR3 DNA reads TGTGCCAGCAGCCAGGGGGCAGCGGGAGTTTTCGGGGAGCTGTTTTTT.

V is TRBV6-1 and J is TRBJ2-5; 11 bases agree with TRBD1. Unmatched junction bases numbered 7, after V lost 2 bases and J lost 5 bases. This CDR3 has 16 amino acids. Looked up from germline, CDR1 is MNHNS and CDR2 is SASEGT. The CDR3 nucleotides read TGTGCCAGCAGTGAATTCTGGACAGGGGGCAGGGAGACCCAGTACTTC. It specifies CASSEFWTGGRETQYF.

A few counts support this clone. V gene TRBV3-1 (or the pseudogene TRBV3-2) combines with J gene TRBJ1-2, with D perhaps TRBD1 (5 bases). CDR1 is LGHDT, CDR2 YNNKEL, per germline (reference sequence). V was trimmed by 4 bases and J by 4 bases, leaving 13 bases between them. The CDR3 extends over 14 amino acids. The CDR3 loop is CASSPSGGSYGYTF. The CDR3 DNA follows: TGTGCCAGCAGCCCATCGGGGGGGTCCTATGGCTACACCTTC.

This sequence joins TRBV7-9 and TRBJ2-7; D gene uncertain. The length of the CDR3 is 12 residues. Germline lookup yields CDR1 SEHNR and CDR2 FQNEAQ (reference sequence). V lost 4 bases and J 3 bases, leaving 7 bases between the germline ends. CDR3 sequence reads: CASSSTYYEQYF. DNA for the CDR3: TGTGCCAGCAGCTCTACCTACTACGAGCAGTACTTC. Full variable domain (outside the CDR3, taken from reference TRBV7-9 and TRBJ2-7): DTGVSQNPRHKITKRGQNVTFRCDPISEHNRLYWYRQTLGQGPEFLTYFQNEAQLEKSRLLSDRFSAERPKGSFSTLEIQRTEQGDSAMYLCASSSTYYEQYFGPGTRLTVT.

The chain employs TRBV6-2 or TRBV6-3 and TRBJ2-7; 10 bases match TRBD2. The CDR3 contains 15 residues. Germline V gene data show CDR1 as MNHEY and CDR2 as SVGEGT. After removal of 10 bases from V and 3 bases from J, the junction contained 12 bases not matched to a gene. The CDR3 loop reads CANSPRLAGYYEQYV. The CDR3 nucleotides are TGTGCCAACAGCCCCAGACTAGCGGGTTACTACGAGCAGTACGTC.

The CDR3 region has the DNA TGTGCCAGCAGCCAAGTGGGAGTTACACCTCAGCCCCAGCATTTT. As protein: CASSQVGVTPQPQHF. The chain has TRBV3-1 (or the pseudogene TRBV3-2) and TRBJ1-5, with D uncertain. V lost 1 base to trimming and J lost 6 bases, with 13 bases between them. Germline V gives CDR1 LGHDT, CDR2 YNNKEL (reference sequence). The CDR3 totals 15 residues.

The chain couples TRBV6-5 to TRBJ1-5; D gene unclear. The CDR3 extends over 13 amino acids. In germline, CDR1 is MNHEY, CDR2 SVGAGI. The V end lost 6 bases, the J end lost 7 bases, and 13 bases lay between the germline ends. The CDR3: CASSPAGGQPQHF. In DNA, the CDR3 is TGTGCCAGCAGCCCCGCGGGAGGGCAGCCCCAGCATTTT.

The V gene is TRBV6-5, the J gene TRBJ2-3, with 15 bases matching TRBD2. The CDR3 has 15 amino acids. J gave up 6 bases and V 6 bases, and 4 bases lay outside the gene matches. CDR1 and CDR2 from the germline V gene are MNHEY and SVGAGI. CDR3 nucleotide sequence: TGTGCCAGCAGAGCCGGGACTAGCGGGAGGGATACGCAGTATTTT. Its protein is CASRAGTSGRDTQYF.

This rearrangement joins TRBV28 to TRBJ1-2, with TRBD1 matching 8 bases. This CDR3 has 13 residues. CDR1 is MDHEN, CDR2 SYDVKM, per germline. Trimming cost V 10 bases and J 4 bases; bases outside gene matches: 8. The CDR3 loop reads CATRPTGGYGYTF. Here the CDR3 DNA reads TGTGCCACTCGCCCAACAGGGGGCTATGGCTACACCTTC.

This clone has only a few counts. The chain has TRBV28 and TRBJ2-7; D is perhaps TRBD1 (5 bases). The V and J ends lost 3 bases and 9 bases respectively, with 15 bases between them. Per germline, CDR1 MDHEN and CDR2 SYDVKM. The length of the CDR3 is 13 residues. CDR3: CASSLVSGSGQYF. DNA of the CDR3: TGTGCCAGCAGTTTGGTGTCAGGGTCTGGGCAGTACTTC.